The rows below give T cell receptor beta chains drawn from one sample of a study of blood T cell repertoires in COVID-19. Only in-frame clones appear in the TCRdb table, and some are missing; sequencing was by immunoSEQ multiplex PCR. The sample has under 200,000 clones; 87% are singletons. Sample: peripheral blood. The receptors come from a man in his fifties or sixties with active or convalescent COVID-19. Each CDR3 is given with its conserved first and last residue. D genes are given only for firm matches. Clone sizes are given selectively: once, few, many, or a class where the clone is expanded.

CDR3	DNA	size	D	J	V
CASSQGRGGSTEAFF	TGTGCCAGCAGTCAGGGACGGGGAGGGAGCACTGAAGCTTTCTTT	-	-	TRBJ1-1	TRBV7-3
CATQPGSNTEAFF	TGTGCCACCCAGCCGGGGAGCAACACTGAAGCTTTCTTT	-	-	TRBJ1-1	TRBV14
CASSRGQDPIRGYTF	TGCGCCAGCAGCCGAGGACAGGATCCGATCCGGGGCTACACCTTC	few	TRBD1	TRBJ1-2	TRBV5-1
CASSETGNTEAFF	TGTGCCAGCAGTGAGACAGGGAACACTGAAGCTTTCTTT	-	-	TRBJ1-1	TRBV6-1
CASSHRDSPSGNTIYF	TGTGCCAGCAGCCACCGGGACAGTCCCTCTGGAAACACCATATATTTT	few	TRBD1	TRBJ1-3	TRBV11-2
CASSLTSGLQETQYF	TGTGCCAGCAGCTTAACTAGCGGGTTACAAGAGACCCAGTACTTC	-	TRBD2	TRBJ2-5	TRBV5-4
CASSPTRGANVLTF	TGTGCCAGCTCACCGACTCGCGGGGCCAACGTCCTGACTTTC	-	-	TRBJ2-6	TRBV18
CASSPRGLAGEETQYF	TGTGCCAGCAGCCCAAGGGGACTAGCGGGGGAAGAGACCCAGTACTTC	-	TRBD2	TRBJ2-5	TRBV11-2
CASSGQGSGTEAFF	TGTGCCAGCAGCGGGCAGGGGTCGGGGACTGAAGCTTTCTTT	-	-	TRBJ1-1	TRBV14
CATSDHSGADSYEQYF	TGTGCCACCAGTGACCATAGCGGGGCCGACTCCTACGAGCAGTACTTC	-	TRBD2	TRBJ2-7	TRBV24-1
CASSSYYGDRDPGNTIYF	TGTGCCAGCAGCTCGTATTACGGGGACAGGGACCCTGGAAACACCATATATTTT	few	TRBD1	TRBJ1-3	TRBV7-3
CASILGQGGYNEQFF	TGTGCCAGCATCCTCGGACAGGGTGGATACAATGAGCAGTTCTTC	-	TRBD1	TRBJ2-1	TRBV11-2
CASSMIAGEQETQYF	TGTGCCAGTAGTATGATAGCGGGGGAACAAGAGACCCAGTACTTC	-	TRBD2	TRBJ2-5	TRBV19
CASSMVQGVGGNQPQHF	TGTGCCAGTAGTATGGTACAGGGAGTTGGGGGCAATCAGCCCCAGCATTTT	-	-	TRBJ1-5	TRBV19
CASSPAGGAGQPQHF	TGCGCCAGCAGCCCCGCCGGGGGGGCTGGTCAGCCCCAGCATTTT	-	-	TRBJ1-5	TRBV5-1
CASSLDRGGAGELFF	TGTGCCAGCAGCCTCGACAGGGGGGGGGCCGGGGAGCTGTTTTTT	-	TRBD1	TRBJ2-2	TRBV7-3
CASRGTSRGGAPYEQYF	TGTGCCAGCAGGGGGACTAGCAGGGGGGGGGCTCCTTACGAGCAGTACTTC	-	TRBD2	TRBJ2-7	TRBV27
CASSQAKGGGLTDTQYF	TGTGCCAGCAGCCAAGCTAAAGGCGGGGGCCTCACAGATACGCAGTATTTT	-	-	TRBJ2-3	TRBV4-2
CASSLPQRGAPGSYNEQFF	TGCGCCAGCAGCTTGCCTCAGCGGGGGGCCCCTGGGTCCTACAATGAGCAGTTCTTC	-	TRBD2	TRBJ2-1	TRBV5-1
CAISVGQGMNTEAFF	TGTGCCATCAGTGTAGGACAGGGTATGAACACTGAAGCTTTCTTT	-	TRBD1	TRBJ1-1	TRBV10-3
CASSPTGGKTEAFF	TGTGCCAGCAGCCCGACAGGGGGAAAAACTGAAGCTTTCTTT	-	TRBD1	TRBJ1-1	TRBV27
CASSDRLPSTGELFF	TGCGCCAGCAGCGACCGACTCCCGAGCACCGGGGAGCTGTTTTTT	-	-	TRBJ2-2	TRBV5-1
CASGLNTGYTF	TGTGCTAGTGGTTTGAACACTGGCTACACCTTC	-	-	TRBJ1-2	TRBV12-5
CATAMAANYGYTF	TGTGCCACCGCGATGGCGGCGAACTATGGCTACACCTTC	-	-	TRBJ1-2	TRBV24-1
CASSEVDGVGSGANVLTF	TGTGCCAGCAGTGAAGTAGACGGGGTCGGCTCTGGGGCCAACGTCCTGACTTTC	-	-	TRBJ2-6	TRBV6-1
CASSASGVSGNTIYF	TGTGCCAGCAGCGCCTCAGGGGTCTCTGGAAACACCATATATTTT	-	-	TRBJ1-3	TRBV7-3
CASSPGGSGELFF	TGTGCCAGCTCACCCGGGGGATCCGGGGAGCTGTTTTTT	-	-	TRBJ2-2	TRBV18
CASSQVGREPQHF	TGTGCCAGCAGCCAAGTTGGGAGGGAGCCCCAGCATTTT	-	-	TRBJ1-5	TRBV4-2
CATSDPTTGWAGELFF	TGTGCCACCAGTGACCCAACGACAGGGTGGGCCGGGGAGCTGTTTTTT	-	TRBD1	TRBJ2-2	TRBV24-1
CASSLYYEQFF	TGTGCCAGCAGTCTGTACTATGAGCAGTTCTTC	-	-	TRBJ2-1	TRBV12-3/TRBV12-4
CASSLAGVTEAFF	TGTGCCAGCAGTTTAGCAGGGGTCACTGAAGCTTTCTTT	-	-	TRBJ1-1	TRBV12-3/TRBV12-4
CSARDVGELFF	TGCAGTGCTAGAGACGTCGGGGAGCTGTTTTTT	-	-	TRBJ2-2	TRBV20-1
CASSLSGGETQYF	TGTGCCAGCAGCTTAAGCGGGGGGGAGACCCAGTACTTC	-	TRBD2	TRBJ2-5	TRBV7-3
CASSPGLAAYEQYF	TGTGCCAGCAGCCCAGGACTAGCGGCCTACGAGCAGTACTTC	-	TRBD2	TRBJ2-7	TRBV3-1/TRBV3-2
CASSEAVGAVAKNIQYF	TGTGCCAGCAGTGAAGCGGTGGGGGCGGTAGCCAAAAACATTCAGTACTTC	-	-	TRBJ2-4	TRBV6-1
CASSSSQETQYF	TGCGCCAGCAGTTCATCCCAAGAGACCCAGTACTTC	-	-	TRBJ2-5	TRBV5-1
CASSSGLAGTYNEQFF	TGTGCCAGCTCATCCGGACTAGCGGGGACATACAATGAGCAGTTCTTC	-	TRBD2	TRBJ2-1	TRBV18
CASSLVGQGSNTQYF	TGTGCCAGCAGCTTAGTAGGGCAGGGTTCCAATACGCAGTATTTT	-	-	TRBJ2-3	TRBV7-9
CASSSTETSGGGYNEQFF	TGTGCCAGCAGCTCCACCGAAACTAGCGGGGGCGGCTACAATGAGCAGTTCTTC	-	TRBD2	TRBJ2-1	TRBV5-8
CASSSGRIGYTF	TGTGCCAGCAGTTCTGGCAGGATTGGCTACACCTTC	-	-	TRBJ1-2	TRBV6-5
CASRFGQLYEQYF	TGCGCCAGCAGATTCGGACAGCTCTACGAGCAGTACTTC	-	-	TRBJ2-7	TRBV5-1
CASSQFYRDKKYF	TGTGCCAGCAGCCAATTTTACCGGGACAAGAAGTACTTC	few	-	TRBJ2-7	TRBV14
CASSLGAGDYGYTF	TGTGCCAGCAGCTTAGGAGCGGGGGACTATGGCTACACCTTC	-	-	TRBJ1-2	TRBV7-9
CASSQTSGYNEQFF	TGTGCCAGCAGTCAGACTAGCGGGTACAATGAGCAGTTCTTC	-	TRBD2	TRBJ2-1	TRBV9
CASSPTSGGAGEQYF	TGTGCCAGCAGTCCGACTAGCGGGGGGGCGGGTGAGCAGTACTTC	-	TRBD2	TRBJ2-7	TRBV6-6
CASSYYRGRGDTEAFF	TGTGCCAGCAGTTATTACAGGGGGAGAGGAGACACTGAAGCTTTCTTT	-	TRBD1	TRBJ1-1	TRBV6-5
CASRPPWAGSDEAFF	TGTGCCAGCAGACCACCCTGGGCGGGGTCTGATGAAGCTTTCTTT	-	-	TRBJ1-1	TRBV5-5
CASSLDSMSHNSPLHF	TGCGCCAGCAGCTTGGATAGTATGTCCCATAATTCACCCCTCCACTTT	-	-	TRBJ1-6	TRBV5-1
CASRSRLNQPQHF	TGTGCCAGTAGAAGCCGACTCAATCAGCCCCAGCATTTT	once	-	TRBJ1-5	TRBV19
CASSVNSIDRKNYGYTF	TGTGCCAGCAGCGTAAACTCCATTGACAGGAAGAACTATGGCTACACCTTC	-	-	TRBJ1-2	TRBV9
CASSSYGQEYNSPLHF	TGTGCCAGCAGCTCATACGGACAGGAGTATAATTCACCCCTCCACTTT	large	TRBD1	TRBJ1-6	TRBV7-2
CASSDPSGGQETQYF	TGCGCCAGCAGCGACCCTAGCGGGGGACAAGAGACCCAGTACTTC	-	TRBD2	TRBJ2-5	TRBV5-1